One sample yielded the 30 T cell receptor beta chains listed below, sequenced in a study of T cells after yellow fever vaccination. TCRdb passed the 5' RACE reads through MiXCR, listing each CDR3 protein once. The sample includes about 63,000 distinct CDR3 sequences, roughly 7.4% of them seen just once. The sequences come from CD8+ T cells sorted from PBMCs, collected 15 days after the yellow fever booster vaccination. The source is a man aged 25 to 40 who received the YFV17D yellow fever vaccine.

This clonotype was seen repeatedly, ten times or more. V usage is TRBV27 and J usage is TRBJ2-2; D unclear. CDR1 is MNHEY and CDR2 is SMNVEV in the germline V gene (reference sequence). The V and J ends lost 2 bases and 4 bases respectively, with 5 bases between them. This CDR3 comprises 13 residues. CDR3 coding DNA: TGTGCCAGCAGTTTAAGGACCACCGGGGAGCTGTTTTTT. It codes for CASSLRTTGELFF.

This clonotype was counted many times. The CDR3 region is CASTVSGRDYEQYF. The CDR3 nucleotides are TGTGCCAGCACCGTCAGCGGGAGAGACTACGAGCAGTACTTC. The rearrangement links TRBV12-3 or TRBV12-4 to TRBJ2-7; TRBD2 aligns across 8 bases. Unmatched junction bases numbered 8, after V lost 7 bases and J lost 3 bases. The CDR3 covers 14 residues.

This clonotype occurred many times. In nucleotides, the CDR3 is TGTGCCAGCAGCCTCTCCGGATGGGGAGCAGATACGCAGTATTTT. It encodes CASSLSGWGADTQYF. V is TRBV27 and J is TRBJ2-3, with D maybe TRBD2 (5 bases). This CDR3 is built from 15 residues. The V and J ends lost 6 bases and 4 bases respectively, with 17 bases between them. Germline CDR1 is MNHEY and CDR2 is SMNVEV (reference sequence).

As regards this clonotype: A read error may explain this, as a much larger clone is one base away. The rearrangement uses TRBV29-1 and TRBJ2-2; TRBD2 matches at 10 bases. The germline CDR1 and CDR2 sequences are SQVTM and ANQGSEA. The CDR3 extends over 14 amino acids. Here the CDR3 DNA reads TGCAGCGTTGAGACTAGCGGGTCTACCGCGGAGCTGTTTTTT. Translated, it gives CSVETSGSTAELFF.

This clonotype was counted many times. As DNA, the CDR3 is TGCAGTGCTTACCCTAACACCGGGGAGCTGTTTTTT. Amino acids: CSAYPNTGELFF. V and J are TRBV20-1 and TRBJ2-2; D gene ambiguous. CDR1 and CDR2 from the germline V gene are DFQATT and SNEGSKA (reference sequence). The V end was cut by 5 bases, the J end by 2 bases, with 6 bases between. The CDR3 is 12 amino acids.

This clonotype has a count of ten or more. V gene TRBV28 combines with J gene TRBJ2-7, with TRBD2 identical over 8 bases. CDR1 is MDHEN and CDR2 is SYDVKM in the germline V gene. The V segment lost 2 bases and the J segment 6 bases; nucleotides outside the gene matches: 9. CDR3 size: 15 residues. CDR3 amino acids: CASSLPVAGPLEQYF. The CDR3, as DNA: TGTGCCAGCAGTTTACCTGTAGCGGGACCCCTCGAGCAGTACTTC.

At least ten counts were recorded for this clonotype. V and J are TRBV30 and TRBJ1-1; D call uncertain. The CDR3 totals 13 residues. The V gene lost 4 bases and the J gene lost 9 bases, with 18 bases spanning the gap. Germline assignment: CDR1 GTSNPN and CDR2 SVGIG (reference sequence). CDR3: CAWMEPGRTKAFF. The CDR3 DNA sequence: TGTGCCTGGATGGAACCCGGGAGAACTAAAGCTTTCTTT.

This clonotype was observed a few times. This CDR3 reads CAWIPLWTDTQYF. The CDR3 DNA reads as TGTGCCTGGATACCGTTATGGACAGATACGCAGTATTTT. The chain recombines TRBV30 with TRBJ2-3; no clear D. The ends were cut back, 4 bases at V and 3 bases at J, with 11 bases in the middle. The CDR3 consists of 13 residues. Per germline, CDR1 GTSNPN and CDR2 SVGIG (reference sequence).

This clonotype has ten or more counts. The chain has TRBV12-3 or TRBV12-4 and TRBJ1-2, with 8 bases identical to TRBD1. The CDR3 runs 13 residues. The J segment lost 4 bases and the V segment lost 5 bases, leaving 3 bases of the junction unmatched. CDR3 residues: CASSEGTGYGYTF. CDR3 DNA: TGTGCCAGCAGTGAGGGGACAGGCTATGGCTACACCTTC.

The table lists this clonotype with many counts. This chain uses TRBV9 with TRBJ2-2; no firm D call. V was shortened by 3 bases and J by 5 bases, with 11 bases between the two germline ends. CDR1 and CDR2 from the germline V gene are SGDLS and YYNGEE. This CDR3 is 14 amino acids long. This CDR3 is CASSGNIGTGELFF. In nucleotides, the CDR3 is TGTGCCAGCAGCGGGAACATCGGGACCGGGGAGCTGTTTTTT.

This clonotype was detected ten times or more. V gene TRBV27 combines with J gene TRBJ1-5; maybe TRBD1 (5 bases). In germline, CDR1 is MNHEY, CDR2 SMNVEV (reference sequence). The ends were cut back, 4 bases at V and 4 bases at J, with 8 bases in the middle. This CDR3 region has 13 residues. CDR3 residues: CASSSTDNQPQHF. As DNA, the CDR3 is TGTGCCAGCAGTTCGACAGATAATCAGCCCCAGCATTTT.

The chain employs TRBV7-8 and TRBJ2-1, with 11 bases aligning to TRBD2. Germline CDR1 reads SGHVS; CDR2 reads FQNEAQ. J was trimmed by 4 bases and V by 5 bases; bases with no gene match: 10. This CDR3 spans 17 amino acids. As DNA, the CDR3 is TGTGCCAGCAGCCCTTCCGGGACTAGCGGATCTTACAATGAGCAGTTCTTC. Its protein product is CASSPSGTSGSYNEQFF. Full variable domain (missing parts from reference TRBV7-8 and TRBJ2-1): GAGVSQSPRYKVAKRGQDVALRCDPISGHVSLFWYQQALGQGPEFLTYFQNEAQLDKSGLPSDRFFAERPEGSVSTLKIQRTQQEDSAVYLCASSPSGTSGSYNEQFFGPGTRLTVL.

This clonotype was seen only a few times. V gene TRBV12-3 or TRBV12-4 combines with J gene TRBJ2-2; D unclear. The CDR3 totals 13 residues. V was clipped by 6 bases and J by 1 base, with 6 bases between them. CDR3 in amino acids: CASRLGNTGELFF. CDR3 DNA sequence: TGTGCCAGCAGACTGGGGAACACCGGGGAGCTGTTTTTT.

At least ten counts were recorded for this clonotype. The J gene is TRBJ2-1, the V gene TRBV7-2, with D unresolved. The V gene's germline CDR1 is SGHTA and CDR2 FQGNSA. V gave up 6 bases and J gave up 7 bases, with 16 bases separating them. This CDR3 contains 14 residues. This CDR3 reads CASRSLTVRNEQFF. CDR3 DNA: TGTGCCAGCAGATCCCTAACGGTTAGGAATGAGCAGTTCTTC.

This clonotype was seen repeatedly, ten times or more. The chain links TRBV27 to TRBJ2-1; TRBD2 is a possible D gene (6 bases). The V end was cut by 1 base, the J end by 2 bases, with 15 bases between. This CDR3 comprises 17 residues. The V gene's germline CDR1 is MNHEY and CDR2 SMNVEV (reference sequence). As DNA, the CDR3 is TGTGCCAGCAGTTTATTAATCGGGCGGGGCCCCTACAATGAGCAGTTCTTC. Translated: CASSLLIGRGPYNEQFF.

This clonotype was seen many times. The genes are TRBV9 and TRBJ2-3, with D perhaps TRBD2 (5 bases). CDR1 SGDLS and CDR2 YYNGEE come from the germline V gene. The CDR3 loop spans 14 amino acids. Trimming stripped 3 bases from V and 2 bases from J, with 10 bases between. The CDR3 region is CASSGAEFTDTQYF. The CDR3, as DNA: TGTGCCAGCAGCGGAGCGGAGTTCACAGATACGCAGTATTTT.

This clonotype appeared many times. This sequence joins TRBV29-1 and TRBJ2-1; tentative D call: TRBD1 (6 bases). CDR1 SQVTM and CDR2 ANQGSEA come from the germline V gene. The CDR3 sequence is 19 residues long. Trimming stripped 0 bases from V and 4 bases from J, with 25 bases between. The CDR3 reads CSVEDQEKGDKGLYNEQFF. CDR3 bases: TGCAGCGTTGAAGATCAAGAAAAAGGGGACAAAGGACTTTACAATGAGCAGTTCTTC.

This clonotype was observed many times. The genes are TRBV10-3 and TRBJ2-7; 7 positions match TRBD2. Per the germline V gene, CDR1 is ENHRY and CDR2 is SYGVKD. V shed 0 bases, J shed 3 bases, and the junction held 14 bases outside the gene matches. This CDR3 region has 18 residues. In nucleotides, the CDR3 is TGTGCCATCAGTGAGTCGGGGGGGAGCTTAAGGAATGTCTACGAGCAGTACTTC. Translated: CAISESGGSLRNVYEQYF.

This clonotype came up many times. The CDR3 spells CSAQRLAGGREETQYF. CDR3 nucleotides: TGCAGCGCACAGAGACTAGCGGGAGGTCGGGAAGAGACCCAGTACTTC. The chain uses TRBV29-1 and TRBJ2-5; 13 nucleotides agree with TRBD2. J lost 3 bases, V lost 7 bases, and 11 bases had no gene match. This CDR3 has 16 amino acids. Per the germline V gene, CDR1 is SQVTM and CDR2 is ANQGSEA.

This clonotype came up a few times. CDR3 in amino acids: CASSLNPGQSSGANVLTF. CDR3 sequence (DNA): TGTGCCAGCAGCCTCAATCCGGGACAGAGCTCTGGGGCCAACGTCCTGACTTTC. V gene TRBV7-8 combines with J gene TRBJ2-6; TRBD1 matches at 7 bases. CDR1 and CDR2 from the germline V gene are SGHVS and FQNEAQ. The CDR3 extends over 18 amino acids. The junction had 10 bases not matched to a gene; V was cut back by 5 bases and J by 0 bases.

The sample holds many counts of this clonotype. J is TRBJ2-1 and V is TRBV20-1; no reliable D call. Deletions cut 1 base from V and 9 bases from J, with 19 bases between. The length of the CDR3 is 15 residues. CDR1 is DFQATT, CDR2 SNEGSKA, per germline (reference sequence). The CDR3 is CSARGPENGPIEQFF. CDR3 in DNA: TGCAGTGCTAGAGGCCCAGAGAACGGTCCCATTGAGCAGTTCTTC.

This clonotype was picked up many times. The chain uses TRBV7-6 and TRBJ2-1; possibly TRBD1 or TRBD2 for D (5 bases each). V lost 5 bases to trimming and J lost 8 bases, with 19 bases between them. The CDR3 consists of 15 residues. The germline V gene encodes CDR1 SGHVS and CDR2 FNYEAQ. Here the CDR3 DNA reads TGTGCCAGCAGCCGGGGCGGATACGCATCAGATGAGCAGTTCTTC. Translated: CASSRGGYASDEQFF.

A few counts support this clonotype. The rearrangement uses TRBV3-1 and TRBJ2-3, with D hard to call. This CDR3 has 19 residues. Germline CDR1 LGHDT, CDR2 YNNKEL (reference sequence). The germline V and J ends were trimmed by 0 bases and 2 bases, with 21 bases remaining between them. This chain's CDR3 is CASSQEVSRCGIATDTQYF. CDR3 in DNA: TGTGCCAGCAGCCAAGAAGTTTCGAGATGTGGGATTGCCACAGATACGCAGTATTTT.

This clonotype was counted many times. The chain uses TRBV29-1 and TRBJ2-7, with 8 bases that match TRBD1. V was clipped by 1 base and J by 1 base; unmatched bases: 0. The germline gives CDR1 SQVTM, CDR2 ANQGSEA. The CDR3 runs to 13 residues. The CDR3 DNA sequence: TGCAGCGTTGAAGGGGACAGGTCCTACGAGCAGTACTTC. Translating gives CSVEGDRSYEQYF.

Many counts were recorded for this clonotype. The V gene is TRBV20-1, the J gene TRBJ2-3; 10 bases map to TRBD2. The germline gives CDR1 DFQATT, CDR2 SNEGSKA (reference sequence). This CDR3 has 14 residues. V dropped 2 bases and J dropped 8; count of bases not matched to a gene: 7. CDR3 nucleotides: TGCAGTGCTAGACCAACTAGCGGGATAGTTACGCAGTATTTT. Amino acid sequence: CSARPTSGIVTQYF.

The V call is TRBV2, the J call TRBJ2-3, with TRBD2 identical over 12 bases. Trimming took 8 bases from V and 3 from J; bases not matched to a gene: 9. Germline values: CDR1 SNHLY, CDR2 FYNNEI. The CDR3 covers 16 residues. The CDR3: CASALAGGPSTDTQYF. CDR3 DNA sequence: TGTGCCAGCGCTCTAGCGGGAGGGCCCTCAACAGATACGCAGTATTTT.

This clonotype was found a few times. The chain joins TRBV14 to TRBJ2-2; 8 nucleotides match TRBD2. Germline values: CDR1 SGHDN, CDR2 FVKESK. This CDR3 contains 17 residues. Trimming took 2 bases from V and 0 from J; bases not matched to a gene: 5. The CDR3 sequence is CASSQYIAGSNTGELFF. CDR3 nucleotide sequence: TGTGCCAGCAGCCAATATATAGCGGGGTCGAACACCGGGGAGCTGTTTTTT.

This clonotype was seen many times. The V call is TRBV3-1, the J call TRBJ2-1; 8 positions agree with TRBD2. The ends lost 0 bases at V and 4 bases at J; junction bases unmatched: 8. The germline V gene encodes CDR1 LGHDT and CDR2 YNNKEL (reference sequence). The CDR3 is made up of 17 amino acids. For the CDR3, the DNA is TGTGCCAGCAGCCAAGAATCTCCGGGACTAGTTTACAATGAGCAGTTCTTC. Its protein product is CASSQESPGLVYNEQFF.

This clonotype showed up just a few times. This chain joins TRBV5-4 and TRBJ2-1, with 11 bases lining up with TRBD2. V lost 5 bases to trimming and J lost 7 bases; unmatched junction nucleotides: 8. This CDR3 spans 15 amino acids. Per germline, CDR1 SGHNT and CDR2 YYREEE (reference sequence). In DNA form, the CDR3 reads TGTGCCAGCAGACTCGGACTAGCGGGTGCAAATGAGCAGTTCTTC. Encoded protein: CASRLGLAGANEQFF.

This clonotype was seen many times. This sequence joins TRBV11-2 and TRBJ2-1, with D possibly matching TRBD1 (6 bases). The CDR3 is 14 residues long. CDR1 is SGHAT, CDR2 FQNNGV, per germline. Trimming took 2 bases from V and 8 from J, leaving 13 bases between them. CDR3 sequence reads: CASSLIRTVDEQFF. As DNA, the CDR3 is TGTGCCAGCAGCTTAATACGGACAGTGGATGAGCAGTTCTTC. Full variable domain (missing parts from reference TRBV11-2 and TRBJ2-1): EAGVAQSPRYKIIEKRQSVAFWCNPISGHATLYWYQQILGQGPKLLIQFQNNGVVDDSQLPKDRFSAERLKGVDSTLKIQPAKLEDSAVYLCASSLIRTVDEQFFGPGTRLTVL.